Listed below are T cell receptor beta chains from one sample, sequenced in a study of control samples from healthy donors and cancer patients. TCRdb's table, derived via immunoSEQ multiplex PCR, lists solely in-frame clones and lacks some. This sample yields about 160,000 clones, of which just under 95% are seen a single time; about 9.3% belongs to the top ten. The sample consisted of blood. All receptors come from a woman in her thirties or forties in good health. Both conserved end residues are part of each CDR3. A D gene is named only where the DNA matches it firmly. Expanded clones are given a class, and other clones once, few, many or no size at all.

CDR3 DNA: TGTGCCAGCAGCTTGGCGCCAAGGGGAGTGAATGAGCAGTTCTTC
CDR3 protein: CASSLAPRGVNEQFF
clone size: -
V gene: TRBV5-5
J gene: TRBJ2-1
D gene: -

CDR3 DNA: TGTGCCAGCAGTGACAAATGGGCCACTGAAGCTTTCTTT
CDR3 protein: CASSDKWATEAFF
clone size: -
V gene: TRBV6-1
J gene: TRBJ1-1
D gene: -

CDR3 DNA: TGTGCCAGCAGTGAAGGGAATTCACCCCTCCACTTT
CDR3 protein: CASSEGNSPLHF
clone size: few
V gene: TRBV2
J gene: TRBJ1-6
D gene: -

CDR3 DNA: TGTGCCAGCAGTAAACAGGGGGCGGGGGGCGGGGAGCTGTTTTTT
CDR3 protein: CASSKQGAGGGELFF
clone size: -
V gene: TRBV2
J gene: TRBJ2-2
D gene: -

CDR3 DNA: TGTGCCAGCAGCGAGAAATCGCTCCGGGGGGCCACCATATATTTT
CDR3 protein: CASSEKSLRGATIYF
clone size: -
V gene: TRBV7-8
J gene: TRBJ1-3
D gene: -

CDR3 DNA: TGTGCCAGCAGCTCATCAGACAGCCCGACGGGGGGCTATGGCTACACCTTC
CDR3 protein: CASSSSDSPTGGYGYTF
clone size: -
V gene: TRBV11-2
J gene: TRBJ1-2
D gene: -

CDR3 DNA: TGTGCCAGCAGCTTTACGGATATCATGAACACTGAAGCTTTCTTT
CDR3 protein: CASSFTDIMNTEAFF
clone size: once
V gene: TRBV11-2
J gene: TRBJ1-1
D gene: -

CDR3 DNA: TGTGCCTGGAGGCTGGCGGGAGGGGGCAATGAGCAGTTCTTC
CDR3 protein: CAWRLAGGGNEQFF
clone size: -
V gene: TRBV30
J gene: TRBJ2-1
D gene: TRBD2

CDR3 DNA: TGTGCCAGCAGTGAAGACTCCCACTATGGCTACACCTTC
CDR3 protein: CASSEDSHYGYTF
clone size: -
V gene: TRBV6-1
J gene: TRBJ1-2
D gene: -

CDR3 DNA: TGTGCCAGCAGCTTGCGACAGGGGAGGACCGGGGAGCTGTTTTTT
CDR3 protein: CASSLRQGRTGELFF
clone size: -
V gene: TRBV5-6
J gene: TRBJ2-2
D gene: TRBD1

CDR3 DNA: TGTGCCAGCAGCTCCGGGGGAGGTGAAGCTTTCTTT
CDR3 protein: CASSSGGGEAFF
clone size: -
V gene: TRBV9
J gene: TRBJ1-1
D gene: -

CDR3 DNA: TGTGCCAGCAGCTTTTTTCGGGCTGGGTCACCCCTCCACTTT
CDR3 protein: CASSFFRAGSPLHF
clone size: -
V gene: TRBV7-8
J gene: TRBJ1-6
D gene: -

CDR3 DNA: TGTGCCAGCAGTTACCAGGGGATGGGCAATCAGCCCCAGCATTTT
CDR3 protein: CASSYQGMGNQPQHF
clone size: -
V gene: TRBV6-5
J gene: TRBJ1-5
D gene: -

CDR3 DNA: TGCGCCAGCAGCCAAGTTCGACAGTTGGATGAGCAGTTCTTC
CDR3 protein: CASSQVRQLDEQFF
clone size: -
V gene: TRBV4-1
J gene: TRBJ2-1
D gene: -